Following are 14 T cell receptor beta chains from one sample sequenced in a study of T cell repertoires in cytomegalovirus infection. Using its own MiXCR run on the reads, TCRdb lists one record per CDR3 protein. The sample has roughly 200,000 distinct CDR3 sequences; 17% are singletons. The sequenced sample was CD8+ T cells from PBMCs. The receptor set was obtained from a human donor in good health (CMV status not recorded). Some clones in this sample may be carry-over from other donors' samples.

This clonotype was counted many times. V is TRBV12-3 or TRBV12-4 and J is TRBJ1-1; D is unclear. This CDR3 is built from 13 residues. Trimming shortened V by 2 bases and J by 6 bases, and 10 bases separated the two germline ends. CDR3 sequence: CASSLRFSAEAFF. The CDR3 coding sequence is TGTGCCAGCAGTTTACGGTTTAGCGCTGAAGCTTTCTTT.

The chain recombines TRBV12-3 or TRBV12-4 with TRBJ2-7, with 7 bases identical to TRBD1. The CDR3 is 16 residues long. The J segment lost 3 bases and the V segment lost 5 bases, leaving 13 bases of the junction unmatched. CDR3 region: CASSNPRSGTVYEQYF. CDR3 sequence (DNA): TGTGCCAGCAGTAACCCCAGATCCGGGACAGTCTACGAGCAGTACTTC.

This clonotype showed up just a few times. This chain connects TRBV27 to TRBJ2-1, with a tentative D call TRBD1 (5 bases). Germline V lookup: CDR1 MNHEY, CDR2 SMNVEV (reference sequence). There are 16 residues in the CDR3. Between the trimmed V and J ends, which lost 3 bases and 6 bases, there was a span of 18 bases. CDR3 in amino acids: CASSFYPQEPLNEQFF. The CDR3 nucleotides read TGTGCCAGCAGTTTTTACCCACAGGAGCCCCTCAATGAGCAGTTCTTC.

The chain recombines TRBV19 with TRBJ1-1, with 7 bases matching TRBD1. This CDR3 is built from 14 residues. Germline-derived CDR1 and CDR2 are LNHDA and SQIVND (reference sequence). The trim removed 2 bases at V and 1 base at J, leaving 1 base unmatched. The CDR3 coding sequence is TGTGCCAGTAGTATATGGACAGGGAACACTGAAGCTTTCTTT. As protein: CASSIWTGNTEAFF.

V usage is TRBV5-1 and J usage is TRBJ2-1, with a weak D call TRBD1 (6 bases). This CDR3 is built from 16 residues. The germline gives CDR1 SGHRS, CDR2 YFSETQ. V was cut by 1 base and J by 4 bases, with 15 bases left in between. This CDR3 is CASSLSRRTVYNEQFF. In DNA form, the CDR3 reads TGCGCCAGCAGCTTGTCTAGGAGGACAGTTTACAATGAGCAGTTCTTC.

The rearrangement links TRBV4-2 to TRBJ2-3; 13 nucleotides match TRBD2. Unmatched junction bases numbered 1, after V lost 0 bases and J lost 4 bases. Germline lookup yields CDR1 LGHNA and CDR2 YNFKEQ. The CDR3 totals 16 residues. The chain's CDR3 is CASSQETSGGADTQYF. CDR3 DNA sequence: TGTGCCAGCAGCCAAGAAACTAGCGGGGGGGCAGATACGCAGTATTTT.

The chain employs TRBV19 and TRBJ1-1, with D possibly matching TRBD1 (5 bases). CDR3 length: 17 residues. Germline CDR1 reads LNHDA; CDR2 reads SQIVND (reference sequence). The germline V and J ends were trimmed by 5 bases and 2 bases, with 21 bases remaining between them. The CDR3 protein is CASSHAGDSFFNTEAFF. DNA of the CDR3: TGTGCCAGTAGTCATGCAGGAGACAGCTTTTTTAACACTGAAGCTTTCTTT.

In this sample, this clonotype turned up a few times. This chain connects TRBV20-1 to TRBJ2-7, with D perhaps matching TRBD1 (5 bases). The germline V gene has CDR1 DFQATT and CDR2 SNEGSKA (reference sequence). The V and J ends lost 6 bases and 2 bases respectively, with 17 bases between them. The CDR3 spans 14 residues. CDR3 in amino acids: CSAAPLQGTYEQYF. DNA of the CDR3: TGCAGTGCCGCCCCCCTCCAGGGAACCTACGAGCAGTACTTC.

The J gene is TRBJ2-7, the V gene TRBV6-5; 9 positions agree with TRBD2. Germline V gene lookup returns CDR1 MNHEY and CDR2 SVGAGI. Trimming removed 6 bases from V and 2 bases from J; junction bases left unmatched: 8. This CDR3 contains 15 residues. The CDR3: CASRDWTSAPYEQYF. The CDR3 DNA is TGTGCCAGCAGGGACTGGACTAGCGCTCCCTACGAGCAGTACTTC.

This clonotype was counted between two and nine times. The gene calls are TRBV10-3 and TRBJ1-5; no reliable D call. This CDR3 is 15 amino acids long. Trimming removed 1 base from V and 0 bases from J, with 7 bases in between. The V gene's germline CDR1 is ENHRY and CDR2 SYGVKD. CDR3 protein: CAISELGISNQPQHF. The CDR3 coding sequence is TGTGCCATCAGTGAGTTAGGAATTAGCAATCAGCCCCAGCATTTT.

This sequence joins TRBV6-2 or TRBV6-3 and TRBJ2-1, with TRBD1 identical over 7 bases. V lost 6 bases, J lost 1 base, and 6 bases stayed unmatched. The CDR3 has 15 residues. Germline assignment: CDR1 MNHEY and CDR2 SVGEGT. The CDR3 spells CASSTTTGSYNEQFF. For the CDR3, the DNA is TGTGCCAGCAGCACGACGACAGGGTCCTACAATGAGCAGTTCTTC.

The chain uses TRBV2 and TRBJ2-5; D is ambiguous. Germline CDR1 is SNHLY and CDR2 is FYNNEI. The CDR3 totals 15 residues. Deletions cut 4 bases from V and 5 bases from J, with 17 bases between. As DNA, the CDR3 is TGTGCCAGCAGTGTAGGAGAAAGGCGTAAGGAGACCCAGTACTTC. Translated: CASSVGERRKETQYF.

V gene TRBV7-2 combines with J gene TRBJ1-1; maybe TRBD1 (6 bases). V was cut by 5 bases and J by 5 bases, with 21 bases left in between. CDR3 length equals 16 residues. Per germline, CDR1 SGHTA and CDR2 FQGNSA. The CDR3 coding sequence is TGTGCCAGCAGCCAATTAAGGGGGGGCGAGGGAACTGAAGCTTTCTTT. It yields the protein CASSQLRGGEGTEAFF.

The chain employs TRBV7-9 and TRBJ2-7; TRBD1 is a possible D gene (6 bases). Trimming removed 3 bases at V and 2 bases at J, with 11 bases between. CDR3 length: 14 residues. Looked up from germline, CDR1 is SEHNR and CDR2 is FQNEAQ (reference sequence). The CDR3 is CASSFPGQTYEQYF. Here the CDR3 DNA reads TGTGCCAGCAGCTTCCCCGGACAGACCTACGAGCAGTACTTC.